The 7 T cell receptor beta chains below were found in one sample sequenced in a study of vaccination effects on CD4 cells after COVID-19. The table came from immunoSEQ multiplex PCR; TCRdb's copy has only in-frame clones and leaves some out. The sample contains tens of thousands of clones, roughly 76% of which appear only once. Antigens of these TCRs are unknown. Expansion of antigen-specific CD4+ T cells with viral peptide pools was carried out by the ViraFEST assay before sequencing. Once cultured for more than nine days, the cells underwent separation to obtain CD4+ T cells. Prior SARS-CoV-2 infection was absent in the vaccine recipients, as shown by negative nucleocapsid antibodies. Sequencing was performed on CD4+ T cells from PBMCs cultured with HCoV-OC43 spike peptides, taken before COVID-19 vaccination. As for subset: HCoV-OC43 spike overlapping peptide pool stimulation. The receptors derive from a human donor who received a COVID-19 vaccine.

This rearrangement joins TRBV3-1 (or the pseudogene TRBV3-2) to TRBJ2-7, with 7 bases lining up with TRBD2. This CDR3 comprises 13 residues. The J segment lost 3 bases and the V segment lost 3 bases, leaving 2 bases of the junction unmatched. Per the germline V gene, CDR1 is LGHDT and CDR2 is YNNKEL (reference sequence). The CDR3: CASSQGGGYEQYF. CDR3 bases: TGTGCCAGCAGCCAGGGGGGGGGCTACGAGCAGTACTTC.

The CDR3 DNA sequence: TGTGCCAGCAGTGAAGCCAGGGAGATCACTAATGAAAAACTGTTTTTT. It specifies CASSEAREITNEKLFF. The chain uses TRBV6-1 and TRBJ1-4; D possibly corresponds to TRBD1 (5 bases). The CDR3 consists of 16 residues. The V and J ends lost 0 bases and 2 bases respectively, with 10 bases between them. Looked up from germline, CDR1 is MNHNS and CDR2 is SASEGT.

The chain has TRBV18 and TRBJ1-5; 7 positions agree with TRBD1. The germline V gene encodes CDR1 KGHSH and CDR2 LQKENI. CDR3 length equals 16 residues. V dropped 6 bases and J dropped 1; count of bases not matched to a gene: 9. The CDR3 sequence is CASSEGQVASNQPQHF. The CDR3 coding sequence is TGTGCCAGCTCGGAAGGACAGGTAGCGAGCAATCAGCCCCAGCATTTT.

V usage is TRBV19 and J usage is TRBJ2-1; perhaps TRBD1 as D (5 bases). CDR1 is LNHDA, CDR2 SQIVND, per germline (reference sequence). The CDR3 length is 15 residues. V was pared by 5 bases and J by 0 bases, with 11 bases between. The CDR3 DNA reads as TGTGCCAGTAGTTTCAGGGCGCACTCCTACAATGAGCAGTTCTTC. Translating it yields CASSFRAHSYNEQFF.

The chain has TRBV19 and TRBJ1-2, with TRBD1 as a possible D gene (5 bases). The CDR3 runs to 14 residues. The V end lost 1 base, the J end lost 5 bases, and 11 bases lay between the germline ends. The germline CDR1 and CDR2 sequences are LNHDA and SQIVND (reference sequence). The CDR3 is CASSIVSGEYGYTF. The CDR3 DNA reads TGTGCCAGTAGTATAGTCTCGGGGGAGTATGGCTACACCTTC.

The chain links TRBV7-9 to TRBJ1-2; D uncertain. Germline CDR1 SEHNR, CDR2 FQNEAQ (reference sequence). V lost 1 base, J lost 5 bases, and 5 bases lay in between. The CDR3 contains 12 residues. The CDR3 is CASSLDVYGYTF. As DNA, the CDR3 is TGTGCCAGCAGCTTAGACGTATATGGCTACACCTTC.

The chain couples TRBV5-1 to TRBJ2-5; 12 bases are a match to TRBD2. This CDR3 comprises 17 residues. CDR1 and CDR2 from the germline V gene are SGHRS and YFSETQ. V lost 0 bases to trimming and J lost 5 bases; unmatched junction nucleotides: 8. CDR3 DNA: TGCGCCAGCAGCTTGGCCTTGACTAGCGGGAGCTTGGAGACCCAGTACTTC. Amino acid sequence: CASSLALTSGSLETQYF.